The clone carrying this TCR beta chain was seen a handful of times. The data were obtained in a study of T cells in Graves' hyperthyroidism and ophthalmopathy. Uncontrolled infection, other autoimmune disease, pregnancy or lactation excluded patients. Clinical symptoms, serum thyroxine and TRAb, thyroid ultrasound and orbital computed tomography were used for the diagnoses. Authors of the study amplified TCR beta CDR3 regions from RNA transcripts. TCR CDR3 underwent first-round RT-PCR with the HTBI primer set. One entry per CDR3 protein, called by TCRdb with MiXCR from the multiplex PCR reads. The sample shows a few hundred thousand distinct CDR3 sequences, 13% to 15% of them seen only once. The CDR3 covers 15 residues. The germline V gene encodes CDR1 SGHAT and CDR2 FQNNGV. V trimming: 7 bases; J trimming: 1 base; junction bases outside the gene matches: 7.

The source of this sequence is a woman aged 18-35 years with Graves' hyperthyroidism. The sequenced sample consisted of blood. The rearrangement links TRBV11-2 to TRBJ2-1, with TRBD2 matching over 7 bases. This CDR3 is CASTGGPRSYNEQFF. CDR3 DNA: TGTGCCAGCACGGGAGGACCTAGATCCTACAATGAGCAGTTCTTC. Complete variable domain (other parts from reference TRBV11-2 and TRBJ2-1): EAGVAQSPRYKIIEKRQSVAFWCNPISGHATLYWYQQILGQGPKLLIQFQNNGVVDDSQLPKDRFSAERLKGVDSTLKIQPAKLEDSAVYLCASTGGPRSYNEQFFGPGTRLTVL.